This T cell receptor (beta chain) was profiled in a study of beta chain features in type 1 diabetes. Study-level information: The examined sorted cells totaled under 120 million across samples.

Reverse transcription of all isolated RNA meant that expressed TCRB transcripts were sequenced. Assay used: immunoSEQ multiplex PCR; TCRdb lists only in-frame clones, some missing. The sample has some 290,000 clones; roughly an eighth are singletons. Whole-study findings and limits: The VDJ junctions of type 1 diabetes patients carried fewer insertions and more deletions. Across patients, naive, central memory and Treg TCRB repertoires exhibited apparently greater similarity than was observed across healthy donors. An over-representation of cells with high TCR expression could result from cDNA sequencing. TCRB CDR3s from Type 1 diabetes patients were moderately but significantly shorter in all four CD4+ subsets.

Losses at the gene ends were 7 bases for V and 0 bases for J; bases not matched to a gene: 5. The CDR3 has 14 residues. Germline assignment: CDR1 SEHNR and CDR2 FQNEAQ (reference sequence). A remark on this clone: The antigen remains undetermined.

Sequencing was done on a sample of naive CD4+ T cells from blood. The TCR originated in a man aged 25-45 years with type 1 diabetes. The chain links TRBV7-9 to TRBJ1-1; 7 nucleotides line up with TRBD1. CDR3 protein: CASTRQGVNTEAFF. CDR3 in DNA: TGTGCCAGCACCCGACAGGGAGTGAACACTGAAGCTTTCTTT.